This TCR beta chain is from a study of chemoradiotherapy in HPV16-positive cancers. Study at large: Candidate HPV-specific T-cell clones and common TCR motifs came from functional assays in two HPV16-positive patients. Study-level points and caveats: Only two HPV16-positive patients supplied the functional HPV-specificity definition. Candidate HPV-specific clones and E7-related TCR motifs grew in tumor during treatment.

Assay used: immunoSEQ multiplex PCR; TCRdb lists only in-frame clones, some missing. The sample contains 30,000 to 35,000 clones, around 87% of which appear only once. About this clone itself: Its antigen is still unknown.

Germline CDR1 and CDR2: SGHRS and YFSETQ. Trimming removed 4 bases at V and 1 base at J, with 14 bases between. CDR3 length: 15 residues. The gene calls are TRBV5-1 and TRBJ1-1; D might be TRBD1 (5 bases). The specimen comprised blood, sampled from a patient who underwent chemoradiotherapy. The clonotype was recovered from a human donor with HPV-associated anogenital cancer. In nucleotides, the CDR3 is TGCGCCAGCAGCCGAGAGTCCGGGGCGAACACTGAAGCTTTCTTT. Amino acids: CASSRESGANTEAFF.